One sample yielded the 25 T cell receptor beta chains listed below, sequenced in a study of T cells after yellow fever vaccination. TCRdb reanalysed the 5' RACE reads using MiXCR and keeps one entry per CDR3 protein. The sample lists a few hundred thousand distinct CDR3 sequences; 7% to 10% were seen once. The material was PBMCs, obtained around 45 days after the first yellow fever vaccination. Source of these receptors: a young man who received the YFV17D yellow fever vaccine.

This clonotype was counted many times. The rearrangement uses TRBV7-2 and TRBJ2-3; TRBD1 agrees at 11 bases. The V gene end was trimmed by 7 bases and the J gene end by 8 bases; junction bases not matched to a gene: 8. The CDR3 extends over 14 amino acids. The V gene's germline CDR1 is SGHTA and CDR2 FQGNSA. CDR3 nucleotide sequence: TGTGCCAGCACCATGGACAGGGGGCTGGGTACGCAGTATTTT. Amino acid sequence: CASTMDRGLGTQYF.

The chain couples TRBV27 to TRBJ2-2; 10 bases are shared with TRBD2. Germline CDR1 is MNHEY and CDR2 is SMNVEV (reference sequence). The CDR3 is 16 amino acids. The V gene end was trimmed by 6 bases and the J gene end by 4 bases; junction bases not matched to a gene: 8. CDR3 nucleotide sequence: TGTGCCAGCAGAAGCGGGGGGGCCGGTTTCACCGGGGAGCTGTTTTTT. Translation: CASRSGGAGFTGELFF.

This clonotype was observed a few times. The chain has TRBV7-2 and TRBJ2-7, with TRBD2 matching over 7 bases. Trimming removed 9 bases from V and 0 bases from J; junction bases left unmatched: 14. The CDR3 runs to 16 residues. Germline CDR1 is SGHTA and CDR2 is FQGNSA. CDR3 sequence reads: CASTFQGGIYSYEQYF. CDR3 DNA sequence: TGTGCCAGTACGTTTCAGGGAGGGATTTACTCCTACGAGCAGTACTTC.

The sample holds a few counts of this clonotype. Here the CDR3 DNA reads TGTGCCAGCAGCGTAGCAGCTTACAATGAGCAGTTCTTC. Its translation is CASSVAAYNEQFF. V and J are TRBV9 and TRBJ2-1; no reliable D call. V lost 0 bases and J lost 4, with 5 bases in between. The CDR3 covers 13 residues. Germline CDR1 reads SGDLS; CDR2 reads YYNGEE.

This sequence joins TRBV7-9 and TRBJ2-5; no clear D gene. Germline CDR1 reads SEHNR; CDR2 reads FQNEAQ (reference sequence). Trimming took off 4 bases at V and 5 bases at J, with 20 bases between the two ends. This CDR3 spans 16 amino acids. The CDR3 reads CASSSAALGPVETQYF. The CDR3 DNA is TGTGCCAGCAGCTCCGCCGCTCTAGGCCCCGTTGAGACCCAGTACTTC.

V and J are TRBV6-1 and TRBJ1-4; D unclear. V gave up 6 bases and J gave up 8 bases, with 13 bases separating them. This CDR3 spans 13 amino acids. Germline CDR1 reads MNHNS; CDR2 reads SASEGT. In nucleotides, the CDR3 is TGTGCCAGCAGCTCCCAAATTCGAGAAAAACTGTTTTTT. Translating it yields CASSSQIREKLFF.

This clonotype was found a few times. The chain joins TRBV27 to TRBJ2-1; D may correspond to TRBD1 or TRBD2 (5 bases each). The V gene's germline CDR1 is MNHEY and CDR2 SMNVEV (reference sequence). V was clipped by 3 bases and J by 2 bases, with 11 bases between them. The CDR3 length is 15 residues. In DNA, the CDR3 is TGTGCCAGCAGTTTGGGGGTGCGGCCCTACAATGAGCAGTTCTTC. This gives the protein CASSLGVRPYNEQFF.

This clonotype was detected many times. This chain connects TRBV4-1 to TRBJ2-6; D is uncertain. The CDR3 contains 16 residues. Germline V lookup: CDR1 MGHRA, CDR2 YSYEKL. The V gene lost 1 base and the J gene lost 0 bases, with 7 bases spanning the gap. CDR3 nucleotides: TGCGCCAGCAGCCAAGGACGGAGCTCTGGGGCCAACGTCCTGACTTTC. Translated, it gives CASSQGRSSGANVLTF.

The chain uses TRBV7-9 and TRBJ1-1; D is uncertain. Per germline, CDR1 SEHNR and CDR2 FQNEAQ (reference sequence). The CDR3 consists of 14 residues. The V and J ends lost 5 bases and 5 bases respectively, with 15 bases between them. The CDR3 bases are TGTGCCAGCAGCCGAATGACGGGAGGGACTGAAGCTTTCTTT. Its protein product is CASSRMTGGTEAFF.

This clonotype was observed a handful of times. V and J are TRBV18 and TRBJ1-1; 9 bases match TRBD1. Germline V gene lookup returns CDR1 KGHSH and CDR2 LQKENI. Trimming cost V 2 bases and J 7 bases; bases outside gene matches: 8. The CDR3 spans 15 residues. The CDR3: CASSPGTGTRSEAFF. The CDR3 bases are TGTGCCAGCTCACCAGGGACAGGGACACGGAGTGAAGCTTTCTTT.

The sample holds a few counts of this clonotype. The chain recombines TRBV7-3 with TRBJ2-1; TRBD2 matches at 7 bases. There are 15 residues in the CDR3. J lost 2 bases, V lost 2 bases, and 3 bases had no gene match. Germline loops: CDR1 SGHTA, CDR2 FQGTGA. The chain's CDR3 is CASSLSGTTYNEQFF. DNA of the CDR3: TGTGCCAGCAGCTTATCCGGGACTACCTACAATGAGCAGTTCTTC.

CDR3 nucleotides: TGTGCCAGCCTCCTCAACAGCGGGCTGTTTTTT. This sequence encodes CASLLNSGLFF. The V and J genes are TRBV6-1 and TRBJ2-2; a weak D match, TRBD2 (5 bases). Germline loops: CDR1 MNHNS, CDR2 SASEGT. V lost 8 bases and J 13 bases, leaving 14 bases between the germline ends. CDR3 length equals 11 residues.

This clonotype was recorded a few times. V is TRBV7-9 and J is TRBJ1-2; 9 nucleotides agree with TRBD1. J lost 6 bases, V lost 4 bases, and 3 bases had no gene match. Germline values: CDR1 SEHNR, CDR2 FQNEAQ (reference sequence). The CDR3 is 13 residues long. The CDR3 here is CASSSTGGNGYTF. The CDR3 region has the DNA TGTGCCAGCAGCTCGACAGGGGGGAATGGCTACACCTTC.

This sequence joins TRBV2 and TRBJ1-2, with TRBD1 matching over 8 bases. CDR3 length: 16 residues. The germline V gene encodes CDR1 SNHLY and CDR2 FYNNEI. The trim removed 5 bases at V and 0 bases at J, leaving 8 bases unmatched. DNA for the CDR3: TGTGCCAGCAGTTTGGGACAGGCTCTAGCTAACTATGGCTACACCTTC. Translating gives CASSLGQALANYGYTF.

The chain joins TRBV7-6 to TRBJ2-3, with 8 bases that match TRBD2. The CDR3 covers 20 residues. J was trimmed by 0 bases and V by 1 base; bases with no gene match: 15. Germline CDR1 SGHVS, CDR2 FNYEAQ. The CDR3 DNA is TGTGCCAGCAGCTTAGATAGTCCGGGACTAGTAGCCACTAGCACAGATACGCAGTATTTT. Encoded protein: CASSLDSPGLVATSTDTQYF.

This sequence joins TRBV6-2 or TRBV6-3 and TRBJ2-5, with D possibly matching TRBD1 (5 bases). V gave up 3 bases and J gave up 4 bases, with 18 bases separating them. CDR3 length: 16 residues. The germline CDR1 and CDR2 sequences are MNHEY and SVGEGT. CDR3 sequence: CASSYLARDARETQYF. The CDR3 DNA reads as TGTGCCAGCAGTTATCTGGCCAGGGATGCCAGAGAGACCCAGTACTTC.

The gene calls are TRBV20-1 and TRBJ2-1, with a possible D match to TRBD2 (5 bases). Germline CDR1 is DFQATT and CDR2 is SNEGSKA (reference sequence). The V end lost 0 bases, the J end lost 12 bases, and 15 bases lay between the germline ends. This CDR3 has 13 amino acids. The CDR3 sequence: CSARDSGSYGQFF. The CDR3 DNA sequence: TGCAGTGCTAGAGATTCGGGGTCCTACGGGCAGTTCTTC.

This clonotype was recorded a few times. The chain links TRBV4-1 to TRBJ2-7, with D perhaps matching TRBD1 or TRBD2 (5 bases each). Germline CDR1 is MGHRA and CDR2 is YSYEKL. This CDR3 contains 14 residues. Trimming stripped 4 bases from V and 5 bases from J, with 15 bases between. The CDR3: CASSLTWGSDEQYF. The CDR3 coding sequence is TGCGCCAGCAGCCTTACATGGGGGAGCGACGAGCAGTACTTC.

This clonotype was counted only a few times. The V and J genes are TRBV7-2 and TRBJ2-3, with D possibly being TRBD1 (6 bases). CDR1 is SGHTA and CDR2 is FQGNSA in the germline V gene. V lost 1 base to trimming and J lost 7 bases, with 9 bases between them. This CDR3 comprises 13 residues. The CDR3 region is CASSLGDTNTQYF. DNA of the CDR3: TGTGCCAGCAGCTTAGGGGACACGAATACGCAGTATTTT.

The table lists this clonotype with many counts. V and J are TRBV29-1 and TRBJ2-3; the D is unclear. From germline, CDR1 is SQVTM and CDR2 ANQGSEA. This CDR3 region has 15 residues. The V gene lost 0 bases and the J gene lost 5 bases, with 15 bases spanning the gap. CDR3 in amino acids: CSVEDHGSLRDTQYF. CDR3 sequence (DNA): TGCAGCGTTGAAGATCATGGGTCATTAAGAGATACGCAGTATTTT.

The J gene is TRBJ1-4, the V gene TRBV10-3, with D unresolved. Trimming took off 3 bases at V and 0 bases at J, with 8 bases between the two ends. Germline V gives CDR1 ENHRY, CDR2 SYGVKD. There are 15 residues in the CDR3. The CDR3 DNA reads TGTGCCATCAGTGATTCGGGGACAACTAATGAAAAACTGTTTTTT. This translates into CAISDSGTTNEKLFF.

The chain employs TRBV25-1 and TRBJ1-1; D possibly corresponds to TRBD1 (6 bases). The CDR3 totals 13 residues. CDR1 MGHDK and CDR2 SYGVNS come from the germline V gene. Trimming stripped 8 bases from V and 5 bases from J, with 15 bases between. CDR3 protein: CASDGGAGTEAFF. CDR3 nucleotide sequence: TGTGCCAGCGACGGGGGGGCGGGGACTGAAGCTTTCTTT.

This clonotype has only a few counts. CDR3 sequence (DNA): TGCAGTGCTCCCCGACCGGACAGGGGCTTCAATGAGCAGTTCTTC. Translation: CSAPRPDRGFNEQFF. The rearrangement uses TRBV20-1 and TRBJ2-1; TRBD1 aligns across 9 bases. CDR3 size: 15 residues. After removal of 5 bases from V and 6 bases from J, the junction contained 11 bases not matched to a gene. Germline V lookup: CDR1 DFQATT, CDR2 SNEGSKA (reference sequence).

This clonotype was detected only a few times. The V gene is TRBV27, the J gene TRBJ2-7, with a tentative D call TRBD1 (5 bases). The CDR3 has 14 residues. Trimming stripped 0 bases from V and 4 bases from J, with 10 bases between. Germline V lookup: CDR1 MNHEY, CDR2 SMNVEV (reference sequence). CDR3 bases: TGTGCCAGCAGTTTATCAGGGGTTGGGTACGAGCAGTACTTC. Translation gives CASSLSGVGYEQYF.

The chain is built from TRBV2 and TRBJ1-2, with D possibly being TRBD1 (5 bases). Between the trimmed V and J ends, which lost 5 bases and 4 bases, there was a span of 17 bases. CDR1 and CDR2 from the germline V gene are SNHLY and FYNNEI. This CDR3 is built from 15 residues. CDR3: CASSLGPGGGYGYTF. The CDR3 coding sequence is TGTGCCAGCAGTCTTGGTCCCGGTGGGGGCTATGGCTACACCTTC.